The 16 T cell receptor beta chains below all came from one sample that was sequenced in a study of T cells in tuberculosis. Sequencing was performed with immunoSEQ multiplex PCR; in TCRdb, only in-frame clones are kept and a portion is missing. The data contain about 25,000 clones, roughly nine tenths of them singletons. Sequencing used PBMCs. The receptors here all came from a donor between 5 and 29 years old with latent tuberculosis or without tuberculosis infection. Some clones in this sample may be carry-over from other donors' samples.

V gene TRBV27 combines with J gene TRBJ2-3; D perhaps matches TRBD2 (6 bases). The CDR3 has 15 amino acids. Trimming cost V 0 bases and J 5 bases, with 12 bases left between them. Germline assignment: CDR1 MNHEY and CDR2 SMNVEV (reference sequence). In nucleotides, the CDR3 is TGTGCCAGCAGTTTATCGAAAGCGGGCCTAGATACGCAGTATTTT. Translated, it gives CASSLSKAGLDTQYF.

The genes are TRBV5-1 and TRBJ2-7; 8 positions agree with TRBD2. CDR3 size: 14 residues. CDR1 is SGHRS, CDR2 YFSETQ, per germline. With V trimmed by 7 bases and J by 1 base, 7 bases remained unmatched. CDR3 coding DNA: TGCGCCAGCCTTAAGGGACTAGATTCCTACGAGCAGTACTTC. Its translation: CASLKGLDSYEQYF.

V and J are TRBV9 and TRBJ1-5, with TRBD1 matching over 9 bases. Germline V gives CDR1 SGDLS, CDR2 YYNGEE. With V trimmed by 4 bases and J by 7 bases, 12 bases remained unmatched. The CDR3 totals 16 residues. CDR3 in DNA: TGTGCCAGCAGCCCCGGGGGGACAGGGAGGGTCCAGCCCCAGCATTTT. Encoded protein: CASSPGGTGRVQPQHF.

V and J are TRBV6-1 and TRBJ1-4, with D unresolved. Trimming removed 10 bases from V and 3 bases from J, with 6 bases in between. The CDR3 is 11 amino acids. Germline assignment: CDR1 MNHNS and CDR2 SASEGT. The CDR3 sequence is CATRANEKLFF. The DNA of the CDR3 is TGTGCCACCCGGGCTAATGAAAAACTGTTTTTT.

The rearrangement joins TRBV7-2 to TRBJ1-2; 11 positions agree with TRBD1. In germline, CDR1 is SGHTA, CDR2 FQGNSA. This CDR3 is 17 amino acids long. V shed 5 bases and J 4 bases; nucleotides not matched to a gene: 12. The CDR3 DNA is TGTGCCAGCAGCCCCCCAGGACAGGGGGCGCTCGGCTATGGCTACACCTTC. Its protein product is CASSPPGQGALGYGYTF.

This clone was recorded a few times. The chain links TRBV5-1 to TRBJ1-5; the D is unclear. This CDR3 region has 20 residues. Germline V gene lookup returns CDR1 SGHRS and CDR2 YFSETQ. Trimming left V 1 base short and J 5 bases short, with 28 bases between. In nucleotides, the CDR3 is TGCGCCAGCAGCTTGACAACCGGGATTCGCCCTACTTCGGTGGATCAGCCCCAGCATTTT. Encoded protein: CASSLTTGIRPTSVDQPQHF.

The chain combines TRBV7-2 with TRBJ1-2; TRBD1 matches at 8 bases. There are 15 residues in the CDR3. Looked up from germline, CDR1 is SGHTA and CDR2 is FQGNSA. The V and J ends lost 5 bases and 3 bases, in that order; junction bases with no gene match: 8. CDR3 in DNA: TGTGCCAGCAGCCCCGGGACAGGCTATTACTATGGCTACACCTTC. Translating it yields CASSPGTGYYYGYTF.

The chain has TRBV4-3 and TRBJ2-1, with D perhaps TRBD2 (5 bases). Germline loops: CDR1 LGHNA, CDR2 YSLEER. The CDR3 is made up of 14 amino acids. Trimming pared 6 bases from V and 8 bases from J, leaving 17 bases between. The CDR3 protein is CASRRRVERDEQFF. In nucleotides, the CDR3 is TGCGCCAGCAGGAGGCGGGTAGAGAGGGATGAGCAGTTCTTC.

The gene calls are TRBV4-1 and TRBJ2-1; 7 positions agree with TRBD2. V lost 0 bases, J lost 2 bases, and 7 bases stayed unmatched. Germline V gives CDR1 MGHRA, CDR2 YSYEKL. CDR3 length: 17 residues. CDR3 sequence: CASSQEPGGSAYNEQFF. In DNA form, the CDR3 reads TGCGCCAGCAGCCAAGAGCCGGGCGGGAGTGCCTACAATGAGCAGTTCTTC.

The chain couples TRBV18 to TRBJ1-2; 12 positions agree with TRBD1. Trimming took 1 base from V and 7 from J; bases not matched to a gene: 10. This CDR3 is 17 amino acids long. From germline, CDR1 is KGHSH and CDR2 LQKENI. The CDR3, as DNA: TGTGCCAGCTCACCACGCGGGACAGGGGGCGCAGGTGCTGGCTACACCTTC. Translation: CASSPRGTGGAGAGYTF.

The chain carries TRBV19 and TRBJ1-1, with 8 bases matching TRBD1. V lost 4 bases and J lost 0; bases outside the gene matches: 4. The CDR3 consists of 15 residues. CDR1 is LNHDA and CDR2 is SQIVND in the germline V gene (reference sequence). This chain's CDR3 is CASSKRDRMNTEAFF. CDR3 DNA sequence: TGTGCCAGTAGTAAGCGGGACAGGATGAACACTGAAGCTTTCTTT.

Only a few counts were recorded for this clone. The chain carries TRBV25-1 and TRBJ1-3; the match to TRBD1 covers 7 bases. The CDR3 is made up of 16 amino acids. Germline CDR1 and CDR2: MGHDK and SYGVNS. With V trimmed by 7 bases and J by 3 bases, 12 bases remained unmatched. As DNA, the CDR3 is TGTGCCAGCACCTCAGCGACCGGGACAGATGGAAACACCATATATTTT. Protein product: CASTSATGTDGNTIYF.

The chain employs TRBV6-1 and TRBJ2-3; 11 bases line up with TRBD1. Losses at the gene ends were 3 bases for V and 2 bases for J; bases not matched to a gene: 4. The CDR3 length is 16 residues. Per germline, CDR1 MNHNS and CDR2 SASEGT. The DNA for the CDR3 is TGTGCCAGCAGTGATCGGGACAGGGGGTTCACAGATACGCAGTATTTT. Its translation: CASSDRDRGFTDTQYF.

The chain uses TRBV5-1 and TRBJ2-1; D is possibly TRBD1 (6 bases). V was clipped by 3 bases and J by 6 bases, with 16 bases between them. This CDR3 contains 15 residues. Germline V lookup: CDR1 SGHRS, CDR2 YFSETQ. CDR3 in amino acids: CASSWIGAGVNEQFF. The CDR3 DNA is TGCGCCAGCAGCTGGATAGGGGCAGGGGTCAATGAGCAGTTCTTC. Full variable domain (remainder filled in from reference TRBV5-1 and TRBJ2-1): KAGVTQTPRYLIKTRGQQVTLSCSPISGHRSVSWYQQTPGQGLQFLFEYFSETQRNKGNFPGRFSGRQFSNSRSEMNVSTLELGDSALYLCASSWIGAGVNEQFFGPGTRLTVL.

As for this clone: In the same sample, other DNA sequences code for this CDR3. This rearrangement joins TRBV9 to TRBJ2-1; 9 bases align to TRBD1. Germline V gene lookup returns CDR1 SGDLS and CDR2 YYNGEE. The CDR3 length is 13 residues. Unmatched junction bases numbered 2, after V lost 2 bases and J lost 8 bases. DNA for the CDR3: TGTGCCAGCAGCGTCAACAGGGGGCATGAGCAGTTCTTC. Translated: CASSVNRGHEQFF.

This clone appeared a single time. The V gene is TRBV6-5, the J gene TRBJ2-3, with 9 nucleotides matching TRBD2. CDR3 length: 15 residues. Germline V gene lookup returns CDR1 MNHEY and CDR2 SVGAGI. With V trimmed by 6 bases and J by 5 bases, 9 bases remained unmatched. For the CDR3, the DNA is TGTGCCAGCAGATCCACGCGGGGGGGACTAGATACGCAGTATTTT. It is translated as CASRSTRGGLDTQYF.